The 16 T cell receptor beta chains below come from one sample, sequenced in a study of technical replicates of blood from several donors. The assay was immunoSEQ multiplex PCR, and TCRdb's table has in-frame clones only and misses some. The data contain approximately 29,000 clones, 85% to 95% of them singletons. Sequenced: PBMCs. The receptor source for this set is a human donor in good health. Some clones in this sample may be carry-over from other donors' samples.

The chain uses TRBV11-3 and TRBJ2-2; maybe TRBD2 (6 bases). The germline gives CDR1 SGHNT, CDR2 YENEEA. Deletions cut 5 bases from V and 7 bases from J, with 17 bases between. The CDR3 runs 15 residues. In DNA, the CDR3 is TGTGCCAGCAGCCCACGCGGGGCGCTGGTCGGGGAGCTGTTTTTT. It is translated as CASSPRGALVGELFF.

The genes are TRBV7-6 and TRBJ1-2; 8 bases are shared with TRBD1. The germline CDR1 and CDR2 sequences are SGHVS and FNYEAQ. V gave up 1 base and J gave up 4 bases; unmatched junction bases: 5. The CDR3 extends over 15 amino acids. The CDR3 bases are TGTGCCAGCAGCTTAGAGTCAGGGGGCCTCTATGGCTACACCTTC. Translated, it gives CASSLESGGLYGYTF.

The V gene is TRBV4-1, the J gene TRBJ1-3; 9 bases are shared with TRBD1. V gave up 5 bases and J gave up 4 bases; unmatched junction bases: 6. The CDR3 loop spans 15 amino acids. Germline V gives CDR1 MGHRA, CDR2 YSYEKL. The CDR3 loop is CASSVDRGSGNTIYF. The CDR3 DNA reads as TGCGCCAGCAGCGTGGACAGGGGTTCCGGAAACACCATATATTTT.

The DNA for the CDR3 is TGCGCCGGTAAGTGGCAGGGCGATCAGCCCCAGCATTTT. Encoded protein: CAGKWQGDQPQHF. V is TRBV10-1 and J is TRBJ1-5; weak D call: TRBD1 (5 bases). Germline V lookup: CDR1 WNHNN, CDR2 SYGVQD (reference sequence). Trimming removed 11 bases from V and 5 bases from J, with 16 bases in between. The CDR3 length is 13 residues.

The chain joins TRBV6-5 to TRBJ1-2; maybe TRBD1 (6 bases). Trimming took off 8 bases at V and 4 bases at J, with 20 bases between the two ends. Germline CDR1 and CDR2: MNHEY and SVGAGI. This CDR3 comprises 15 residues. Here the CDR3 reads CASGPLQGLVYGYTF. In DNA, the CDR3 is TGTGCCAGCGGGCCTCTACAGGGTCTCGTCTATGGCTACACCTTC.

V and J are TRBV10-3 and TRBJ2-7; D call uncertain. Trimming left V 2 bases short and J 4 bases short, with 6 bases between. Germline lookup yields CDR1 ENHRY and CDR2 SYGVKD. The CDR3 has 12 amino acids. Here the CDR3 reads CAISEEWYEQYF. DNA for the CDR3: TGTGCCATCAGTGAGGAGTGGTACGAGCAGTACTTC.

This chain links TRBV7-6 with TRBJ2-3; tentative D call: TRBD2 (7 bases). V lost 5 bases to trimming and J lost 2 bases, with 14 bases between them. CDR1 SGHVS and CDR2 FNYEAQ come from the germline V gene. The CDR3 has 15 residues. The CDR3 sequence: CASSAGAGATDTQYF. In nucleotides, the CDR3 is TGTGCCAGCAGCGCGGGGGCGGGAGCCACAGATACGCAGTATTTT.

In DNA, the CDR3 is TGTGCCAGCAGAGCCCAGAACACTGAAGCTTTCTTT. It is translated as CASRAQNTEAFF. The chain combines TRBV6-6 with TRBJ1-1; no reliable D call. CDR1 and CDR2 from the germline V gene are MNHNY and SVGAGI (reference sequence). Deletions cut 6 bases from V and 1 base from J, with 6 bases between. The CDR3 runs to 12 residues.

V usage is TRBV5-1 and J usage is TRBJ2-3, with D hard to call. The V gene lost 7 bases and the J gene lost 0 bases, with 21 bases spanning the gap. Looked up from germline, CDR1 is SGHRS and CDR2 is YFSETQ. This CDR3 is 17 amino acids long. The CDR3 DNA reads TGCGCCAGCGGAACCCCTGCTGTCGGCGGAAGCACAGATACGCAGTATTTT. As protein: CASGTPAVGGSTDTQYF.

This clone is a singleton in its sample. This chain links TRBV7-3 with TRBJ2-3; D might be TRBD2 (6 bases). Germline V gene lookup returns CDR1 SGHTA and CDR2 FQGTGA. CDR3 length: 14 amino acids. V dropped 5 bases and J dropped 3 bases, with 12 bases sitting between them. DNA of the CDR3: TGTGCCAGCAGCCCCTCTGCGGGGACAGATACGCAGTATTTT. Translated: CASSPSAGTDTQYF.

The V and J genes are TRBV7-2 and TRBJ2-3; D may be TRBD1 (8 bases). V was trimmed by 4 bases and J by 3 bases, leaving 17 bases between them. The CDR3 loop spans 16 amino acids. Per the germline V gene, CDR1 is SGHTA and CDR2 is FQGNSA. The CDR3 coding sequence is TGTGCCAGCAGCTACAAAACAGGGGGGGTTACAGATACGCAGTATTTT. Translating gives CASSYKTGGVTDTQYF. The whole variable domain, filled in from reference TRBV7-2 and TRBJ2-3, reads GAGVSQSPSNKVTEKGKDVELRCDPISGHTALYWYRQSLGQGLEFLIYFQGNSAPDKSGLPSDRFSAERTGGSVSTLTIQRTQQEDSAVYLCASSYKTGGVTDTQYFGPGTRLTVL.

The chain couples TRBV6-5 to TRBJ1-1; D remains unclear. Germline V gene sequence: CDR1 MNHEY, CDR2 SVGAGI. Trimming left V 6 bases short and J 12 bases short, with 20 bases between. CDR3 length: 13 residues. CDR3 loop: CASSLRGYTVTFF. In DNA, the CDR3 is TGTGCCAGCAGCTTGAGAGGATACACGGTAACTTTCTTT.

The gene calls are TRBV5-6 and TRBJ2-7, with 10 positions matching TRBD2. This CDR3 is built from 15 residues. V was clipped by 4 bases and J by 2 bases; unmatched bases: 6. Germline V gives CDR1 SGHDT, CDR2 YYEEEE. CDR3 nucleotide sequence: TGTGCCAGCAGCCCGGGACTAGCGACGGCCTACGAGCAGTACTTC. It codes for CASSPGLATAYEQYF.

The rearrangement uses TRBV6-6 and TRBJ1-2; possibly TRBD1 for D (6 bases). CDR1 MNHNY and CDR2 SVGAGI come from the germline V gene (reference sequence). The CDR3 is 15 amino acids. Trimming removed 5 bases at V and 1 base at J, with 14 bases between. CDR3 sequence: CASSNNPGHNYGYTF. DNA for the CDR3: TGTGCCAGCAGTAATAATCCGGGACATAACTATGGCTACACCTTC.

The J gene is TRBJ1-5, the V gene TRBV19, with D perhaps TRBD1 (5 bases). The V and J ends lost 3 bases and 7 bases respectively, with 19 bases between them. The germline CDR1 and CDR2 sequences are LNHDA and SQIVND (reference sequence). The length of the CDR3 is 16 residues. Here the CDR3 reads CASSMLAGRGQQPQHF. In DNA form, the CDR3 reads TGTGCCAGTAGTATGTTGGCGGGACGGGGTCAGCAGCCCCAGCATTTT. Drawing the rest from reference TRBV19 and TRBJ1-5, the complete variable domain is DGGITQSPKYLFRKEGQNVTLSCEQNLNHDAMYWYRQDPGQGLRLIYYSQIVNDFQKGDIAEGYSVSREKKESFPLTVTSAQKNPTAFYLCASSMLAGRGQQPQHFGDGTRLSIL.

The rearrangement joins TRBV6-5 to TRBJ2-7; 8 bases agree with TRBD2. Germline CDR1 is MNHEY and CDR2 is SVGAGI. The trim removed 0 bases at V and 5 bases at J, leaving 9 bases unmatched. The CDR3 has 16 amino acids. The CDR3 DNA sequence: TGTGCCAGCAGTTACTCTGCGGGAGGCGGTTATGACGAGCAGTACTTC. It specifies CASSYSAGGGYDEQYF.